This T cell receptor (beta chain) was documented in a study of OX40 agonist ivuxolimab in advanced cancers. Study context: Hepatocellular carcinoma, melanoma, renal cell or head and neck cancer was diagnosed in the dose-escalation patients. Broader study findings: Relative to CD4+, CD8+ T cells held more expanded clones on average. Also showing low normalized T-cell clonal expansion were some of the nonresponders.

Blood samples were obtained at baseline, cycle 4 day 1, and cycle 7 day 1. With regard to this clone: The antigen is unknown.

The assay was immunoSEQ multiplex PCR, and TCRdb's table has in-frame clones only and misses some. The sample records tens of thousands of clones, 85% being singletons. CDR1 is MNHNY and CDR2 is SVGAGI in the germline V gene (reference sequence). The CDR3 consists of 12 residues. V was trimmed by 2 bases and J by 6 bases, leaving 4 bases between them. Material: CD4+ or CD8+ T cells sorted from blood, obtained in a trial of the OX40 agonist ivuxolimab. The chain couples TRBV6-6 to TRBJ2-2, with D uncertain. The clonotype was recovered from an adult with an advanced solid tumor such as melanoma, head and neck, liver or kidney cancer. CDR3 in amino acids: CASSYGPGELFF. CDR3 coding DNA: TGTGCCAGCAGTTACGGCCCCGGGGAGCTGTTTTTT.